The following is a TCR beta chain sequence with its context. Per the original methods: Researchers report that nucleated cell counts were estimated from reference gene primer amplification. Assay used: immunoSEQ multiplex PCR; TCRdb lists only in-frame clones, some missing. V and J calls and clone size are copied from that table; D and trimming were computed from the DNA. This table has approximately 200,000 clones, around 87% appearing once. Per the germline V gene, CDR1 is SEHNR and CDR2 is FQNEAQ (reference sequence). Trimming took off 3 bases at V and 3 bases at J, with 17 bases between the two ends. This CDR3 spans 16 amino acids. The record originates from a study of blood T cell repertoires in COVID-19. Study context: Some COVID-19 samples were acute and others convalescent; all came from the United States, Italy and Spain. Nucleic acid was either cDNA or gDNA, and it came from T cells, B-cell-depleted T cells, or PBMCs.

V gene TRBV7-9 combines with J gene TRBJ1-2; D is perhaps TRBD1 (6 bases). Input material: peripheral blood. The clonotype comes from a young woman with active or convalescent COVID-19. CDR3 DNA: TGTGCCAGCAGCTTTGGGGGCTACAGGGAATACTATGGCTACACCTTC. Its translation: CASSFGGYREYYGYTF.